The subject of this entry is one TCR beta chain. This sample stems from a study of CD8 T cells in ankylosing spondylitis. The germline gives CDR1 GTSNPN, CDR2 SVGIG (reference sequence). The germline V and J ends were trimmed by 0 bases and 7 bases, with 10 bases remaining between them. The CDR3 contains 12 residues. TCRdb analysed the 5' RACE reads with MiXCR anew, one entry per CDR3 protein. The sample consists of hundreds of thousands of distinct CDR3 sequences, 20% of them appearing once. Sequenced material: blood, either unsorted or a sorted T cell fraction (not recorded which). V and J are TRBV30 and TRBJ2-7; unclear D gene. This TCR was sampled from a male donor with ankylosing spondylitis or in good health (not recorded which). CDR3 amino acids: CAWSVLGLEQYF. The CDR3, as DNA: TGTGCCTGGAGTGTCCTGGGGTTAGAGCAGTACTTC.